These 18 T cell receptor beta chains came from one sample sequenced in a study of cytomegalovirus exposure and HLA in healthy donors. A multiplex PCR was run with 60 Vbeta primers and 13 Jbeta primers. Clones were read by immunoSEQ multiplex PCR, and TCRdb kept only the in-frame ones, dropping some. Of around 150,000 clones in the sample, 83% were seen once. The sample consisted of PBMCs. The receptors derive from a man in his fifties or sixties in good health and CMV-seropositive.

The sample holds a few counts of this clone. The chain joins TRBV2 to TRBJ2-5; weak D call: TRBD2 (6 bases). This CDR3 spans 14 amino acids. V gave up 5 bases and J gave up 4 bases, with 14 bases separating them. CDR1 is SNHLY and CDR2 is FYNNEI in the germline V gene. The CDR3 sequence is CASSLGSRSETQYF. The CDR3 region has the DNA TGTGCCAGCAGTCTCGGGAGTCGGTCAGAGACCCAGTACTTC. Based on the CDR3 plus reference TRBV2 and TRBJ2-5, the full variable domain is EPEVTQTPSHQVTQMGQEVILRCVPISNHLYFYWYRQILGQKVEFLVSFYNNEISEKSEIFDDQFSVERPDGSNFTLKIRSTKLEDSAMYFCASSLGSRSETQYFGPGTRLLVL.

The V call is TRBV10-3, the J call TRBJ1-6; D possibly corresponds to TRBD1 (6 bases). Trimming removed 0 bases from V and 13 bases from J, with 22 bases in between. Germline-derived CDR1 and CDR2 are ENHRY and SYGVKD. CDR3 size: 17 residues. The CDR3 DNA reads TGTGCCATCAGTGAGTCGCTCTCTCCGACAGGACTTCCCCCCCTCCACTTT. Translation gives CAISESLSPTGLPPLHF.

The gene calls are TRBV7-8 and TRBJ1-2; the match to TRBD1 covers 7 bases. Germline V gene sequence: CDR1 SGHVS, CDR2 FQNEAQ. V gave up 4 bases and J gave up 4 bases; unmatched junction bases: 6. This CDR3 is built from 14 residues. The CDR3 here is CASSSRQGGYGYTF. CDR3 nucleotides: TGTGCCAGCAGCTCAAGACAGGGAGGCTATGGCTACACCTTC.

This rearrangement joins TRBV5-1 to TRBJ1-1; no clear D. V was shortened by 0 bases and J by 0 bases, with 9 bases between the two germline ends. The length of the CDR3 is 15 residues. Per germline, CDR1 SGHRS and CDR2 YFSETQ. The DNA of the CDR3 is TGCGCCAGCAGCTTGGCCTCTAACTTGAACACTGAAGCTTTCTTT. It specifies CASSLASNLNTEAFF. Using reference TRBV5-1 and TRBJ1-1 for the parts outside the CDR3, the full variable domain is KAGVTQTPRYLIKTRGQQVTLSCSPISGHRSVSWYQQTPGQGLQFLFEYFSETQRNKGNFPGRFSGRQFSNSRSEMNVSTLELGDSALYLCASSLASNLNTEAFFGQGTRLTVV.

This chain links TRBV7-9 with TRBJ2-3; D might be TRBD2 (7 bases). The germline V gene encodes CDR1 SEHNR and CDR2 FQNEAQ (reference sequence). CDR3 length equals 16 residues. V shed 2 bases and J shed 0 bases, with 12 bases lying between them. The CDR3 sequence: CASSLLGGASTDTQYF. The CDR3, as DNA: TGTGCCAGCAGCTTATTGGGGGGGGCAAGCACAGATACGCAGTATTTT.

The chain joins TRBV7-8 to TRBJ2-7; 7 bases fit TRBD1. The CDR3 is 16 amino acids. Germline loops: CDR1 SGHVS, CDR2 FQNEAQ. The V gene end was trimmed by 1 base and the J gene end by 6 bases; junction bases not matched to a gene: 12. The CDR3 protein is CASSLEGALTRGEQYF. In DNA, the CDR3 is TGTGCCAGCAGCTTAGAGGGGGCGCTGACCAGGGGCGAGCAGTACTTC. Looking up the rest from reference TRBV7-8 and TRBJ2-7 gives the full variable domain: GAGVSQSPRYKVAKRGQDVALRCDPISGHVSLFWYQQALGQGPEFLTYFQNEAQLDKSGLPSDRFFAERPEGSVSTLKIQRTQQEDSAVYLCASSLEGALTRGEQYFGPGTRLTVT.

V usage is TRBV30 and J usage is TRBJ1-1; no firm D call. The germline V and J ends were trimmed by 0 bases and 1 base, with 6 bases remaining between them. This CDR3 has 13 residues. CDR1 is GTSNPN and CDR2 is SVGIG in the germline V gene (reference sequence). The DNA of the CDR3 is TGTGCCTGGAGTGTACGTAGGAACACTGAAGCTTTCTTT. It specifies CAWSVRRNTEAFF.

The sample holds one count of this clone. This rearrangement joins TRBV7-6 to TRBJ2-7; D uncertain. The CDR3 covers 16 residues. V dropped 3 bases and J dropped 0 bases, with 15 bases sitting between them. The germline CDR1 and CDR2 sequences are SGHVS and FNYEAQ. CDR3 DNA sequence: TGTGCCAGCAGCTTTCAGGCAGCCACGAGCTCCTACGAGCAGTACTTC. Translation gives CASSFQAATSSYEQYF.

This clone was found once. V is TRBV30 and J is TRBJ2-1, with TRBD1 matching over 10 bases. CDR1 and CDR2 from the germline V gene are GTSNPN and SVGIG (reference sequence). Trimming took 4 bases from V and 4 from J; bases not matched to a gene: 7. CDR3 length equals 15 residues. CDR3: CAWNGGTGVYNEQFF. In DNA form, the CDR3 reads TGTGCCTGGAATGGGGGGACAGGGGTATACAATGAGCAGTTCTTC.

This clone came up a few times. The genes are TRBV2 and TRBJ2-1; TRBD2 aligns across 8 bases. Trimming cost V 3 bases and J 7 bases; bases outside gene matches: 8. CDR3 length: 15 residues. Germline CDR1 and CDR2: SNHLY and FYNNEI. The CDR3 region has the DNA TGTGCCAGCAGTGATTGGCGGGGGGCGGGGAATGAGCAGTTCTTC. Translated, it gives CASSDWRGAGNEQFF.

The chain is built from TRBV7-3 and TRBJ1-1, with 9 bases lining up with TRBD1. The CDR3 is made up of 13 amino acids. Germline CDR1 reads SGHTA; CDR2 reads FQGTGA. After removal of 5 bases from V and 6 bases from J, the junction contained 4 bases not matched to a gene. In DNA form, the CDR3 reads TGTGCCAGCAGCCCGGGACAGGGCGCTGAAGCTTTCTTT. Translated, it gives CASSPGQGAEAFF.

This sequence joins TRBV19 and TRBJ1-1; TRBD1 agrees at 8 bases. Unmatched junction bases numbered 11, after V lost 4 bases and J lost 1 base. This CDR3 contains 17 residues. The germline CDR1 and CDR2 sequences are LNHDA and SQIVND (reference sequence). The CDR3 sequence is CASSTSDRGGENTEAFF. In nucleotides, the CDR3 is TGTGCCAGTAGTACATCCGACAGGGGCGGCGAGAACACTGAAGCTTTCTTT.

J is TRBJ1-2 and V is TRBV7-6; D might be TRBD1 (5 bases). Trimming removed 5 bases from V and 2 bases from J, with 15 bases in between. CDR1 SGHVS and CDR2 FNYEAQ come from the germline V gene. This CDR3 contains 15 residues. CDR3 coding DNA: TGTGCCAGCAGCCTCGGGGGAATCCAGAACTATGGCTACACCTTC. Its translation: CASSLGGIQNYGYTF.

This clone was counted a single time. The chain's CDR3 is CASSIARGYEQYF. The CDR3 DNA follows: TGTGCCAGTAGTATAGCCCGGGGCTACGAGCAGTACTTC. The V and J genes are TRBV19 and TRBJ2-7, with a tentative D call TRBD2 (5 bases). V was pared by 1 base and J by 3 bases, with 7 bases between. The CDR3 runs to 13 residues. Per germline, CDR1 LNHDA and CDR2 SQIVND (reference sequence).

On this clone itself: The sample holds other DNA sequences that translate to the same CDR3. This sequence joins TRBV5-1 and TRBJ2-3, with 15 bases lining up with TRBD2. Germline loops: CDR1 SGHRS, CDR2 YFSETQ. J was trimmed by 4 bases and V by 5 bases; bases with no gene match: 2. The CDR3 loop spans 15 amino acids. CDR3: CASSRTSGRADTQYF. CDR3 DNA sequence: TGCGCCAGCAGTCGGACTAGCGGGAGGGCAGATACGCAGTATTTT.

This clone was counted between two and nine times. The genes are TRBV19 and TRBJ2-7, with 7 bases aligning to TRBD2. The V and J ends lost 6 bases and 5 bases, in that order; junction bases with no gene match: 10. CDR3 length: 14 amino acids. CDR1 is LNHDA and CDR2 is SQIVND in the germline V gene (reference sequence). DNA for the CDR3: TGTGCCAGTAGGGAAGAGGGCGGGAGTGACGAGCAGTACTTC. The encoded protein is CASREEGGSDEQYF.

The CDR3 coding sequence is TGCGCCAGCAGCCAAGCCAGGGGGACTAGCGGGCAGATTCCATTAGGGTACGAGCAGTACTTC. Residues: CASSQARGTSGQIPLGYEQYF. The J gene is TRBJ2-7, the V gene TRBV4-1; 12 bases line up with TRBD2. Germline V gene data show CDR1 as MGHRA and CDR2 as YSYEKL. The junction had 20 bases not matched to a gene; V was cut back by 1 base and J by 4 bases. CDR3 length: 21 amino acids.

The CDR3 loop reads CASSPQAYSSYEQYF. The CDR3 DNA is TGTGCCAGCAGTCCCCAGGCGTATTCCTCCTACGAGCAGTACTTC. The chain has TRBV28 and TRBJ2-7; D gene ambiguous. Germline V lookup: CDR1 MDHEN, CDR2 SYDVKM. Trimming removed 5 bases from V and 0 bases from J, with 14 bases in between. There are 15 residues in the CDR3.